This entry lists 32 T cell receptor beta chains sequenced from one sample in a study of Graves' ophthalmopathy and Graves' hyperthyroidism. For repertoire sequencing, the TCR beta CDR3 regions were amplified from RNA transcripts. Following a first-round RT-PCR that used HTBI primers, a second-round multiplex PCR was carried out. TCRdb redid the calling of the multiplex PCR reads with MiXCR, one entry per CDR3 protein. The sample includes over a million distinct CDR3 sequences, less than 45% of them seen just once. Sequencing input: peripheral blood or thyroid tissue (not recorded which). These receptors all come from an adult man with Graves' hyperthyroidism.

V gene TRBV29-1 combines with J gene TRBJ2-5; D might be TRBD1 (6 bases). The J call may be faulty, since TRBJ2-1 better matches the DNA end. CDR3 length equals 12 residues. CDR1 is SQVTM and CDR2 is ANQGSEA in the germline V gene. In DNA, the CDR3 is TGCAGCGTTAAAACAGGGCAGGCAAAGCAGTTCTTC. Its protein product is CSVKTGQAKQFF.

J is TRBJ2-5 and V is TRBV2, with 9 bases that match TRBD2. V gave up 1 base and J gave up 3 bases; unmatched junction bases: 6. Germline V lookup: CDR1 SNHLY, CDR2 FYNNEI. This CDR3 is 16 amino acids long. CDR3 residues: CASSEVGSGSKETQYF. Written as DNA, the CDR3 is TGTGCCAGCAGTGAAGTCGGTAGCGGGAGTAAAGAGACCCAGTACTTC.

This clonotype showed up many times. CDR3 protein: CASSPPGQGAGYGYTF. The CDR3 DNA reads as TGTGCCAGCAGCCCGCCGGGACAGGGGGCAGGCTATGGCTACACCTTC. The chain has TRBV28 and TRBJ1-2; TRBD1 matches 12 bases. The CDR3 runs to 16 residues. Germline V gene lookup returns CDR1 MDHEN and CDR2 SYDVKM. J gave up 4 bases and V 6 bases, and 9 bases lay outside the gene matches.

Concerning this clonotype: A much larger clone sits a single nucleotide away, making a read error possible. V and J are TRBV5-5 and TRBJ1-4; no firm D call. CDR1 and CDR2 (germline): SGHKS, YYEKEE (reference sequence). The CDR3 has 12 amino acids. The V and J ends lost 4 bases and 6 bases respectively, with 7 bases between them. The CDR3 is CASSREDEKLFF. CDR3 nucleotide sequence: TGTGCCAGCAGCCGGGAGGATGAAAAACTGTTTTTT.

This clonotype came up a few times. The chain is built from TRBV27 and TRBJ2-7, with 8 bases fitting TRBD1. Germline CDR1 is MNHEY and CDR2 is SMNVEV (reference sequence). The ends lost 3 bases at V and 1 base at J; junction bases unmatched: 11. CDR3 length: 17 residues. The CDR3 loop reads CASSFRAITGGSYEQYF. The DNA for the CDR3 is TGTGCCAGCAGTTTTCGGGCCATCACAGGGGGGTCCTACGAGCAGTACTTC.

This clonotype was counted ten times or more. The chain uses TRBV12-3 or TRBV12-4 and TRBJ1-2; D call uncertain. The CDR3 consists of 14 residues. V gave up 6 bases and J gave up 3 bases, with 14 bases separating them. The CDR3 reads CASSPSDFYYGYTF. In DNA form, the CDR3 reads TGTGCCAGCAGCCCCTCGGACTTCTACTATGGCTACACCTTC.

The table lists this clonotype with a few counts. This chain uses TRBV10-3 with TRBJ1-5, with TRBD1 matching 10 bases. The CDR3 loop spans 15 amino acids. Germline CDR1 reads ENHRY; CDR2 reads SYGVKD. V lost 5 bases and J lost 4; bases outside the gene matches: 5. DNA of the CDR3: TGTGCCATCAGTCCCGGGACAGGGGATAATCAGCCCCAGCATTTT. Its translation is CAISPGTGDNQPQHF.

This clonotype was picked up a small number of times. The rearrangement joins TRBV6-6 to TRBJ2-7; TRBD2 matches 15 bases. The CDR3 contains 20 residues. V lost 5 bases to trimming and J lost 0 bases; unmatched junction nucleotides: 14. Looked up from germline, CDR1 is MNHNY and CDR2 is SVGAGI (reference sequence). The CDR3 loop is CASSRRPGLAGGSLSYEQYF. The DNA for the CDR3 is TGTGCCAGCAGTAGAAGACCGGGACTAGCGGGAGGCTCCCTCTCCTACGAGCAGTACTTC.

This sequence joins TRBV10-3 and TRBJ2-6, with 10 positions matching TRBD1. J was trimmed by 0 bases and V by 4 bases; bases with no gene match: 0. CDR1 and CDR2 from the germline V gene are ENHRY and SYGVKD. The CDR3 extends over 16 amino acids. CDR3 residues: CAISGTGGSGANVLTF. The CDR3 region has the DNA TGTGCCATCAGTGGGACAGGGGGCTCTGGGGCCAACGTCCTGACTTTC.

This clonotype was seen many times. This sequence joins TRBV4-3 and TRBJ1-4; D not certain. Germline CDR1 is LGHNA and CDR2 is YSLEER. The length of the CDR3 is 15 residues. Trimming removed 2 bases from V and 7 bases from J, with 14 bases in between. The CDR3 protein is CASSQRHGMGEKLFF. As DNA, the CDR3 is TGCGCCAGCAGCCAAAGGCACGGTATGGGTGAAAAACTGTTTTTT.

This chain connects TRBV14 to TRBJ2-2, with D unclear. The germline V gene has CDR1 SGHDN and CDR2 FVKESK. The ends were cut back, 4 bases at V and 1 base at J, with 13 bases in the middle. The length of the CDR3 is 16 residues. Here the CDR3 DNA reads TGTGCCAGCAGCCCCTACCGGCACAGGAACACCGGGGAGCTGTTTTTT. As protein: CASSPYRHRNTGELFF. Filled out from reference TRBV14 and TRBJ2-2, the complete variable domain reads EAGVTQFPSHSVIEKGQTVTLRCDPISGHDNLYWYRRVMGKEIKFLLHFVKESKQDESGMPNNRFLAERTGGTYSTLKVQPAELEDSGVYFCASSPYRHRNTGELFFGEGSRLTVL.

The chain employs TRBV12-3 or TRBV12-4 and TRBJ1-4; TRBD1 might be the D (6 bases). The CDR3 runs to 15 residues. V lost 4 bases and J 4 bases, leaving 13 bases between the germline ends. The CDR3 loop reads CASSSLGQNNEKLFF. CDR3 DNA: TGTGCCAGCAGTTCCCTTGGACAGAATAATGAAAAACTGTTTTTT.

This clonotype was seen only a few times. This sequence joins TRBV20-1 and TRBJ2-7; D is ambiguous. The V gene's germline CDR1 is DFQATT and CDR2 SNEGSKA (reference sequence). V lost 3 bases and J 4 bases, leaving 13 bases between the germline ends. This CDR3 contains 13 residues. The CDR3 sequence is CSASPGLGYEQYF. The CDR3 DNA follows: TGCAGTGCTAGCCCTGGCTTGGGATACGAGCAGTACTTC.

This clonotype was picked up many times. The rearrangement links TRBV7-2 to TRBJ2-5, with D possibly being TRBD2 (5 bases). The V gene lost 10 bases and the J gene lost 5 bases, with 17 bases spanning the gap. Germline CDR1 is SGHTA and CDR2 is FQGNSA. The CDR3 has 13 residues. Here the CDR3 reads CATRRGAAETQYF. CDR3 nucleotides: TGTGCCACCCGCCGGGGTGCCGCCGAGACCCAGTACTTC.

The gene calls are TRBV20-1 and TRBJ1-1, with 7 bases that match TRBD1. The CDR3 has 15 residues. CDR1 DFQATT and CDR2 SNEGSKA come from the germline V gene (reference sequence). The CDR3 reads CSSRGMQWMNTEAFF. CDR3 bases: TGCAGCTCCAGGGGGATGCAGTGGATGAACACTGAAGCTTTCTTT.

This clonotype showed up just a few times. V usage is TRBV20-1 and J usage is TRBJ2-7, with 7 bases lining up with TRBD2. Trimming removed 2 bases from V and 6 bases from J; junction bases left unmatched: 10. The CDR3 runs to 14 residues. Germline V lookup: CDR1 DFQATT, CDR2 SNEGSKA (reference sequence). CDR3: CSARRLGGAGEQYF. In DNA, the CDR3 is TGCAGTGCTAGAAGATTGGGAGGGGCGGGCGAGCAGTACTTC.

There are many counts of this clonotype. This sequence joins TRBV29-1 and TRBJ1-2, with a tentative D call TRBD1 (5 bases). This CDR3 contains 13 residues. Trimming removed 5 bases from V and 3 bases from J, with 13 bases in between. The V gene's germline CDR1 is SQVTM and CDR2 ANQGSEA. CDR3 residues: CSVYGAADYGYTF. The CDR3 DNA follows: TGCAGCGTTTACGGGGCCGCCGACTATGGCTACACCTTC.

Only a few counts were recorded for this clonotype. The chain carries TRBV5-6 and TRBJ2-7, with D possibly called TRBD1 or TRBD2 (6 bases each). The V gene lost 5 bases and the J gene lost 5 bases, with 17 bases spanning the gap. Germline V lookup: CDR1 SGHDT, CDR2 YYEEEE. This CDR3 comprises 14 residues. The CDR3 loop reads CASSLATRGDEQYF. The DNA for the CDR3 is TGTGCCAGCAGTCTGGCCACAAGGGGGGACGAGCAGTACTTC. Full variable domain (rest looked up from reference TRBV5-6 and TRBJ2-7): DAGVTQSPTHLIKTRGQQVTLRCSPKSGHDTVSWYQQALGQGPQFIFQYYEEEERQRGNFPDRFSGHQFPNYSSELNVNALLLGDSALYLCASSLATRGDEQYFGPGTRLTVT.

This clonotype was counted many times. The V gene is TRBV10-3, the J gene TRBJ2-6, with a weak D call TRBD2 (5 bases). The CDR3 totals 16 residues. Trimming stripped 11 bases from V and 0 bases from J, with 17 bases between. Germline-derived CDR1 and CDR2 are ENHRY and SYGVKD. The CDR3 spells CASLRELGSGANVLTF. CDR3 nucleotides: TGTGCCTCCTTGAGGGAATTAGGCTCTGGGGCCAACGTCCTGACTTTC.

This clonotype was seen ten or more times. CDR3 amino acids: CSAKPGTGRSPLHF. CDR3 DNA: TGCAGTGCCAAACCGGGGACAGGGCGTTCACCCCTCCACTTT. The V and J genes are TRBV20-1 and TRBJ1-6; 9 bases agree with TRBD1. The length of the CDR3 is 14 residues. Trimming took 6 bases from V and 9 from J; bases not matched to a gene: 9. CDR1 is DFQATT and CDR2 is SNEGSKA in the germline V gene (reference sequence).

This clonotype came up a few times. The chain is built from TRBV19 and TRBJ2-2, with D perhaps matching TRBD1 or TRBD2 (5 bases each). Germline loops: CDR1 LNHDA, CDR2 SQIVND (reference sequence). Between the trimmed V and J ends, which lost 5 bases and 6 bases, there was a span of 13 bases. The CDR3 is 14 residues long. For the CDR3, the DNA is TGTGCCAGTAGTGAGGGACGGGAAGCCGGGGAGCTGTTTTTT. The encoded protein is CASSEGREAGELFF.

The V call is TRBV3-1, the J call TRBJ1-2; D remains ambiguous. The CDR3 length is 14 residues. Germline assignment: CDR1 LGHDT and CDR2 YNNKEL (reference sequence). Trimming cost V 0 bases and J 5 bases, with 10 bases left between them. This CDR3 is CASSQEGNLYGYTF. The DNA of the CDR3 is TGTGCCAGCAGCCAAGAAGGGAATCTGTATGGCTACACCTTC. The full variable domain, completed using reference TRBV3-1 and TRBJ1-2, is DTAVSQTPKYLVTQMGNDKSIKCEQNLGHDTMYWYKQDSKKFLKIMFSYNNKELIINETVPNRFSPKSPDKAHLNLHINSLELGDSAVYFCASSQEGNLYGYTFGSGTRLTVV.

This chain uses TRBV5-1 with TRBJ1-1; D is uncertain. Trimming pared 2 bases from V and 5 bases from J, leaving 13 bases between. CDR3 length: 14 residues. CDR1 is SGHRS and CDR2 is YFSETQ in the germline V gene. CDR3 sequence (DNA): TGCGCCAGCAGCTTACACACTGGGATTACTGAAGCTTTCTTT. Protein: CASSLHTGITEAFF.

In its sample, this clonotype was seen a few times. The chain couples TRBV20-1 to TRBJ2-1; tentatively, D is TRBD2 (6 bases). V lost 4 bases to trimming and J lost 1 base, with 17 bases between them. CDR1 DFQATT and CDR2 SNEGSKA come from the germline V gene (reference sequence). The CDR3 covers 16 residues. DNA of the CDR3: TGCAGTGCTACCTCCGGGGGAGGCGGGTCCTACAATGAGCAGTTCTTC. It specifies CSATSGGGGSYNEQFF.

About this clonotype: It is likely a read error, because the conserved phenylalanine at the end of the CDR3 is missing. The limits of the CDR3 on the DNA are not certain, so only TCRdb's listed CDR3 is given. The rearrangement joins TRBV7-2 to TRBJ1-2; TRBD1 is the table's D call and was not checked against the DNA. Germline loops: CDR1 SGHTA, CDR2 FQGNSA. The CDR3 is 13 residues long, counting both termini. This CDR3 is CASSPRLDSRYSY.

V usage is TRBV7-9 and J usage is TRBJ2-5, with unresolved D. The ends were cut back, 5 bases at V and 2 bases at J, with 12 bases in the middle. The CDR3 has 14 amino acids. Germline CDR1 reads SEHNR; CDR2 reads FQNEAQ (reference sequence). The CDR3 DNA sequence: TGTGCCAGCAGCCCGTCCGAGTATCAAGAGACCCAGTACTTC. Protein sequence: CASSPSEYQETQYF.

This clonotype has at least ten counts. V and J are TRBV12-3 or TRBV12-4 and TRBJ1-2; D not resolved. The CDR3 has 13 residues. Deletions cut 5 bases from V and 4 bases from J, with 11 bases between. The CDR3 region has the DNA TGTGCCAGCAGTCCCTTGGGCCGCTATGGCTACACCTTC. It translates to CASSPLGRYGYTF.

Regarding this clonotype: Being one base from a much bigger clone, this may be a read error. This chain connects TRBV7-9 to TRBJ1-2; D is unclear. The CDR3 is 15 residues long. Trimming took 4 bases from V and 4 from J, leaving 16 bases between them. CDR1 SEHNR and CDR2 FQNEAQ come from the germline V gene (reference sequence). CDR3 DNA sequence: TGTGCCAGCAGCTCGGCCGGACCCGGGAGCTATGGCTACACCTTC. Translated: CASSSAGPGSYGYTF.

This clonotype was picked up many times. This chain connects TRBV2 to TRBJ2-5; D is perhaps TRBD1 (6 bases). Trimming pared 5 bases from V and 2 bases from J, leaving 9 bases between. Per germline, CDR1 SNHLY and CDR2 FYNNEI. This CDR3 has 13 amino acids. In DNA form, the CDR3 reads TGTGCCAGCAGTAGGGACACGCAAGAGACCCAGTACTTC. It translates to CASSRDTQETQYF.

The CDR3 coding sequence is TGTGCCAGCAGTCGGGATGCTGAAAAACTGTTTTTT. Translated, it gives CASSRDAEKLFF. This rearrangement joins TRBV6-6 to TRBJ1-4, with D unclear. The CDR3 is 12 residues long. Trimming pared 5 bases from V and 7 bases from J, leaving 8 bases between. Germline assignment: CDR1 MNHNY and CDR2 SVGAGI (reference sequence).

Only a few counts were recorded for this clonotype. The chain has TRBV14 and TRBJ1-2; no clear D gene. Germline V gene lookup returns CDR1 SGHDN and CDR2 FVKESK. The V gene lost 8 bases and the J gene lost 6 bases, with 16 bases spanning the gap. The CDR3 consists of 13 residues. CDR3 bases: TGTGCCAGCGCCAGCGGGAGGGTAGATGGCTACACCTTC. Its translation: CASASGRVDGYTF. Full variable domain (missing parts from reference TRBV14 and TRBJ1-2): EAGVTQFPSHSVIEKGQTVTLRCDPISGHDNLYWYRRVMGKEIKFLLHFVKESKQDESGMPNNRFLAERTGGTYSTLKVQPAELEDSGVYFCASASGRVDGYTFGSGTRLTVV.

The table lists this clonotype with many counts. The chain is built from TRBV5-1 and TRBJ2-7; D possibly corresponds to TRBD1 (5 bases). This CDR3 is built from 12 residues. V was cut by 0 bases and J by 11 bases, with 12 bases left in between. Germline CDR1 and CDR2: SGHRS and YFSETQ. CDR3 sequence: CASSLAAGLKYF. The CDR3 DNA is TGCGCCAGCAGCTTGGCGGCAGGGCTTAAGTACTTC.